This is a list of T cell receptor beta chains from one sample in a study of siplizumab effects on memory and regulatory T cells. Profiled with immunoSEQ multiplex PCR; TCRdb holds only in-frame clones, not every one. Among 95,000 to 100,000 clones listed, about nine tenths were seen once. The source material was non-Treg CD4+ T cells sorted from blood. The receptor set was obtained from a human donor in good health. Both conserved end residues are part of each CDR3.

j_gene: TRBJ2-6
v_gene: TRBV5-1
CDR3aa: CASSSLTGGSSGANVLTF

j_gene: TRBJ2-7
v_gene: TRBV28
CDR3aa: CASSFGVPNEQYF

j_gene: TRBJ2-3
v_gene: TRBV10-3
CDR3aa: CAISGKTGPGDTQYF

j_gene: TRBJ1-1
v_gene: TRBV5-1
CDR3aa: CASSLAAQGGEAFF

j_gene: TRBJ2-3
v_gene: TRBV25-1
CDR3aa: CASSEYALAGDTQYF

j_gene: TRBJ2-7
v_gene: TRBV7-8
CDR3aa: CASSSRVAGIEQYF

j_gene: TRBJ1-2
v_gene: TRBV6-5
CDR3aa: CASSQPGPAYGYTF

j_gene: TRBJ1-1
v_gene: TRBV10-3
CDR3aa: CAIRDPRENTEAFF

j_gene: TRBJ2-2
v_gene: TRBV4-2
CDR3aa: CASSQVAGNTGELFF

j_gene: TRBJ2-7
v_gene: TRBV15
CDR3aa: CATSRDSRDSYEQYF

j_gene: TRBJ2-3
v_gene: TRBV6-5
CDR3aa: CASSYGPGQVPDTQYF

j_gene: TRBJ2-1
v_gene: TRBV19
CDR3aa: CASRAADNEQFF

j_gene: TRBJ1-3
v_gene: TRBV28
CDR3aa: CASSPPGQKRLGNTIYF

j_gene: TRBJ2-7
v_gene: TRBV21-1
CDR3aa: CASSRDQDSEYYEQYF

j_gene: TRBJ2-1
v_gene: TRBV9
CDR3aa: CASSVGGRFFNEQFF

j_gene: TRBJ2-3
v_gene: TRBV4-1
CDR3aa: CASSPSGTSGRTDTQYF

j_gene: TRBJ2-2
v_gene: TRBV28
CDR3aa: CASYSRTSGGGFAPTGELFF

j_gene: TRBJ2-2
v_gene: TRBV7-8
CDR3aa: CASSLAGTANTGELFF

j_gene: TRBJ2-2
v_gene: TRBV5-4
CDR3aa: CASSLSGRNTGELFF

j_gene: TRBJ1-5
v_gene: TRBV28
CDR3aa: CASRAYGSSNQPQHF

j_gene: TRBJ1-5
v_gene: TRBV6-1
CDR3aa: CASSRDGSNQPQHF

j_gene: TRBJ1-2
v_gene: TRBV7-9
CDR3aa: CASSLADYGYTF

j_gene: TRBJ2-5
v_gene: TRBV5-4
CDR3aa: CASSKGGSQETQYF

j_gene: TRBJ2-2
v_gene: TRBV5-6
CDR3aa: CASSPQGPNTGELFF

j_gene: TRBJ2-1
v_gene: TRBV11-3
CDR3aa: CASSPTGTYNEQFF

j_gene: TRBJ1-5
v_gene: TRBV19
CDR3aa: CASSHWRAEKPQHF

j_gene: TRBJ2-2
v_gene: TRBV7-6
CDR3aa: CASSLTILGGGGELFF

j_gene: TRBJ2-1
v_gene: TRBV19
CDR3aa: CASKGLRTWGEQFF

j_gene: TRBJ2-1
v_gene: TRBV19
CDR3aa: CASGTGVYNEQFF

j_gene: TRBJ2-7
v_gene: TRBV27
CDR3aa: CASRPNQGYEQYF

j_gene: TRBJ2-2
v_gene: TRBV4-2
CDR3aa: CASSPRPSGRVANTGELFF

j_gene: TRBJ2-3
v_gene: TRBV9
CDR3aa: CASSPMASSSDTQYF

j_gene: TRBJ1-4
v_gene: TRBV29-1
CDR3aa: CSVGEKLFF

j_gene: TRBJ1-5
v_gene: TRBV5-8
CDR3aa: CASSPAGHTNQPQHF

j_gene: TRBJ2-2
v_gene: TRBV7-6
CDR3aa: CASSFQQGSNTGELFF

j_gene: TRBJ2-2
v_gene: TRBV10-2
CDR3aa: CASSLGLAANTGELFF

j_gene: TRBJ2-3
v_gene: TRBV9
CDR3aa: CASSAQPRAGGTDTQYF

j_gene: TRBJ1-5
v_gene: TRBV4-2
CDR3aa: CASSQDRGFNQPQHF

j_gene: TRBJ1-5
v_gene: TRBV27
CDR3aa: CASKGGAPSGNQPQHF

j_gene: TRBJ1-6
v_gene: TRBV28
CDR3aa: CASRDRANSPLHF

j_gene: TRBJ1-5
v_gene: TRBV2
CDR3aa: CASSSDRVNQPQHF

j_gene: TRBJ2-4
v_gene: TRBV4-1
CDR3aa: CASSQWPGARENIQYF

j_gene: TRBJ2-6
v_gene: TRBV7-3
CDR3aa: CASSPLGTGGSGANVLTF

j_gene: TRBJ2-7
v_gene: TRBV7-2
CDR3aa: CASSLSGQSAQYF

j_gene: TRBJ2-3
v_gene: TRBV6-6
CDR3aa: CASSWGDTGTDTQYF

j_gene: TRBJ2-7
v_gene: TRBV30
CDR3aa: CAWSGSGRPNWEQYF

j_gene: TRBJ1-5
v_gene: TRBV2
CDR3aa: CASSENRGGNQPQHF

j_gene: TRBJ2-2
v_gene: TRBV6-4
CDR3aa: CASSDNSVRSTGELFF

j_gene: TRBJ1-1
v_gene: TRBV6-1
CDR3aa: CASSPGTVNTEAFF

j_gene: TRBJ2-4
v_gene: TRBV10-3
CDR3aa: CATPRGAGNIQYF

j_gene: TRBJ2-7
v_gene: TRBV7-2
CDR3aa: CASSLEGVTGGLTYEQYF

j_gene: TRBJ2-2
v_gene: TRBV6-4
CDR3aa: CASSRGTGTNTGELFF

j_gene: TRBJ1-5
v_gene: TRBV29-1
CDR3aa: CSVGTQNQPQHF

j_gene: TRBJ2-5
v_gene: TRBV5-8
CDR3aa: CASSPTGPYQETQYF

j_gene: TRBJ2-6
v_gene: TRBV11-3
CDR3aa: CASSFQGASGANVLTF